These T cell receptor beta chains were read from a single sample in a study of T cell responses to AZD1222 COVID-19 vaccine. Using immunoSEQ multiplex PCR, the repertoire was profiled, and TCRdb retains in-frame clones only, with some absent. Seen here are about 150,000 clones, roughly nine tenths observed once, and the top ten hold 1% to 1.5%. Here the sequenced sample was peripheral blood, taken 28 days after the second AZD1222 dose. The receptors stem from an adult who received the AZD1222 COVID-19 vaccine. The conserved cysteine and the conserved F or W are not part of the CDR3 here. D genes are given only for firm matches.

d_call	v_call	j_call	cdr3_aa
.	TRBV27	TRBJ2-5	ASSLAGGETQY
.	TRBV12-3/TRBV12-4	TRBJ2-7	ASSPGDYEQY
TRBD1	TRBV19	TRBJ2-5	ASSTDRVGETQY
.	TRBV6-1	TRBJ2-1	ASSESSSPNEQF
.	TRBV7-9	TRBJ2-3	ASSPAVDASTDTQY
.	TRBV7-9	TRBJ2-7	ASSVLQGGQEYEQY
.	TRBV7-8	TRBJ1-6	ASSLEGRGSYNSPLH
.	TRBV6-5	TRBJ1-4	ASSLSGAVEKLF
.	TRBV7-2	TRBJ1-1	ASSLVGGGGTEAF
TRBD1	TRBV19	TRBJ1-1	ASSTDRARSTEAF
.	TRBV5-1	TRBJ1-2	ASSLDRTYGYT
.	TRBV7-9	TRBJ1-1	ASSLGGITEAF
.	TRBV29-1	TRBJ2-7	SVGQGGYEQY
TRBD1	TRBV27	TRBJ2-5	ASSQTGLAETQY
TRBD1	TRBV6-5	TRBJ2-6	ASSFGQGGANVLT
.	TRBV7-3	TRBJ1-1	ASSLRETSEAF
TRBD1	TRBV5-6	TRBJ2-3	ASGLNPGQGANTQY
.	TRBV19	TRBJ1-5	ASSIVGGSNQPQH
.	TRBV9	TRBJ2-3	ASTHREGGDTDTQY
TRBD2	TRBV5-1	TRBJ2-7	ASSLGGTSGAPGQY
.	TRBV27	TRBJ2-7	ASASPGISYEQY
.	TRBV7-2	TRBJ1-2	ASSLLGGMNYGYT
.	TRBV28	TRBJ2-7	ASSNEYEQY
TRBD2	TRBV3-1/TRBV3-2	TRBJ2-1	ASSPLTSGGAQGQF
.	TRBV7-9	TRBJ1-4	ASSLAPGSNEKLF
TRBD1	TRBV4-1	TRBJ1-2	ASSQPGQGGYGYT
TRBD1	TRBV4-3	TRBJ1-4	ASSHVGTGDEKLF
TRBD1	TRBV7-9	TRBJ2-5	ASSLGTGGETQY
.	TRBV12-3/TRBV12-4	TRBJ1-1	ASRYGGNTEAF
.	TRBV18	TRBJ2-3	ASSPGTDPDTQY
TRBD1	TRBV6-2/TRBV6-3	TRBJ2-1	ASSKGQGFNEQF
.	TRBV6-5	TRBJ1-2	ASSYLGHTRVGYT
TRBD1	TRBV28	TRBJ1-2	ASSVPGQAQGYT
TRBD1	TRBV3-1/TRBV3-2	TRBJ1-2	ASSTRQGGYT
.	TRBV5-1	TRBJ2-7	ASSTDWDDEQY
.	TRBV10-1	TRBJ2-2	ASSSPRTGELF
.	TRBV2	TRBJ2-1	ASSDGGSSSYNEQF
.	TRBV2	TRBJ1-1	ASSETGMNTEAF
TRBD1	TRBV28	TRBJ1-5	ASSLRDSSYSNQPQH
.	TRBV5-1	TRBJ2-7	ASSLGVGILWEQY
.	TRBV9	TRBJ2-2	ASSVGRNTGELF
.	TRBV27	TRBJ1-1	ASSFILNTEAF
.	TRBV18	TRBJ2-7	ASSPTGVDYEQY
.	TRBV15	TRBJ2-7	ATSRDSVLNEQY
TRBD1	TRBV10-3	TRBJ2-7	AISDRDRVTNEQY
TRBD2	TRBV5-1	TRBJ2-2	ASTPGQRGLAGENGELF
TRBD2	TRBV19	TRBJ2-1	ASSIGGAWDEQF
.	TRBV10-3	TRBJ2-1	AISEGTPYYNEQF
.	TRBV3-1/TRBV3-2	TRBJ2-2	ASSLSQGAGELF
TRBD2	TRBV6-2/TRBV6-3	TRBJ2-7	ASSYRTSGASTPYEQY
TRBD2	TRBV27	TRBJ2-3	ASRTTSGSLGLNTQY
.	TRBV11-3	TRBJ1-5	ASSLVAISRFGGYQPQH
.	TRBV5-1	TRBJ1-2	ASSPRTDFYGYT
TRBD2	TRBV5-4	TRBJ2-3	ASSPGIAGVPDTQY
.	TRBV5-3	TRBJ1-2	ARSPSALIYGYT
TRBD1	TRBV5-1	TRBJ1-2	ASSDTGGGGYGYT
TRBD2	TRBV7-2	TRBJ2-3	ASSLAGGPTDTQY
.	TRBV6-1	TRBJ1-6	ASSERGVPLH
.	TRBV3-1/TRBV3-2	TRBJ2-1	ASSQRASYNEQF
TRBD1	TRBV29-1	TRBJ1-5	SVATGGSQPQH